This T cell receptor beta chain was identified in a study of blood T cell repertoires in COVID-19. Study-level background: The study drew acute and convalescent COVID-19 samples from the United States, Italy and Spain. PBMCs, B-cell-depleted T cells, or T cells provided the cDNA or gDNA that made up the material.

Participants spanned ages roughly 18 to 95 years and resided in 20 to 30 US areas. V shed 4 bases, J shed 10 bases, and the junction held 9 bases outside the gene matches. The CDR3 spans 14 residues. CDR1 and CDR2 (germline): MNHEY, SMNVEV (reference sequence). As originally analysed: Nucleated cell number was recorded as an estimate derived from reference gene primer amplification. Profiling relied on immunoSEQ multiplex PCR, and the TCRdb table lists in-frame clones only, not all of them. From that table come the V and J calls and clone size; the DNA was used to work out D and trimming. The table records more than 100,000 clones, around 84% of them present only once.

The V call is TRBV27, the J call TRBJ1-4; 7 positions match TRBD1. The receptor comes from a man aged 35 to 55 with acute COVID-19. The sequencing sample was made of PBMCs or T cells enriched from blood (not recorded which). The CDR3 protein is CASSSQPTGRKLFF. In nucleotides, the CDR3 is TGTGCCAGCAGTTCACAACCGACAGGGAGAAAACTGTTTTTT. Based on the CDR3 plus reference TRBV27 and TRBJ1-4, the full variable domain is EAQVTQNPRYLITVTGKKLTVTCSQNMNHEYMSWYRQDPGLGLRQIYYSMNVEVTDKGDVPEGYKVSRKEKRNFPLILESPSPNQTSLYFCASSSQPTGRKLFFGSGTQLSVL.